The source of this T cell receptor beta chain is a study of blood T cell repertoires in COVID-19. At the level of the study: PBMCs, B-cell-depleted T cells, or T cells provided the cDNA or gDNA that made up the material.

Per the original methods: Amplification of reference gene primers was used by the study to estimate nucleated cell counts. Produced via immunoSEQ multiplex PCR; TCRdb's table is partial and in-frame only. The V and J calls and the clone size are those of that table, but D and trimming were determined from the DNA. The sample carries approximately 120,000 clones, about three quarters recorded once. Looked up from germline, CDR1 is DFQATT and CDR2 is SNEGSKA (reference sequence). V was clipped by 8 bases and J by 4 bases, with 11 bases between them. CDR3 length: 11 residues. The material sequenced was peripheral blood. The clonotype comes from a human donor in a cohort sampled during active or convalescent COVID-19. The chain joins TRBV20-1 to TRBJ1-2; TRBD1 is a possible D gene (5 bases). CDR3 in DNA: TGCAGTCTTCGGGGGATCTATGGCTACACCTTC. The encoded protein is CSLRGIYGYTF.